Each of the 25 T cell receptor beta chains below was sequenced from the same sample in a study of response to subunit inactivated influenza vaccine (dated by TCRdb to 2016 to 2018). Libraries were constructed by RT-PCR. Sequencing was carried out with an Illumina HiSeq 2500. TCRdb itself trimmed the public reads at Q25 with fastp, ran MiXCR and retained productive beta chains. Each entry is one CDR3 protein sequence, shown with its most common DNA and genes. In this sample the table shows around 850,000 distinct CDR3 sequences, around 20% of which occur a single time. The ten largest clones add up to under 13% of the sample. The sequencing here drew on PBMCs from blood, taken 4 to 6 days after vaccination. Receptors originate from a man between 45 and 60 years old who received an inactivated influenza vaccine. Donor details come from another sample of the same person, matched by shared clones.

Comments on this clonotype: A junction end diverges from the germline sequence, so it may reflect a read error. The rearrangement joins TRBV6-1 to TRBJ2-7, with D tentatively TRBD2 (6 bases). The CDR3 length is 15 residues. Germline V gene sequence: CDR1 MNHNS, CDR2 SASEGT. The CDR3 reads CASSRSIADSDEQYF. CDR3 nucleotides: TGTGCCAGCAGCCGATCAATAGCGGACTCCGACGAGCAGTACTTC.

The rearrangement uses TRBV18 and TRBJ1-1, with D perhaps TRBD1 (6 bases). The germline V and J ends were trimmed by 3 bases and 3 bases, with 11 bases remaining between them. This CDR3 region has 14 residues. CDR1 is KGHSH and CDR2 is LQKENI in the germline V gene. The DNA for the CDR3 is TGTGCCAGCTCACCCACAGGGATGGACACTGAAGCTTTCTTT. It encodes CASSPTGMDTEAFF.

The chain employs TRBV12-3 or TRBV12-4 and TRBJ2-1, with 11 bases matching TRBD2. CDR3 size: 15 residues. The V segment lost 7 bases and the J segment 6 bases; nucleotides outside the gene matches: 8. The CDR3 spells CASTQLAGAFNEQFF. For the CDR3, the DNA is TGTGCCAGCACCCAACTAGCGGGGGCGTTCAATGAGCAGTTCTTC.

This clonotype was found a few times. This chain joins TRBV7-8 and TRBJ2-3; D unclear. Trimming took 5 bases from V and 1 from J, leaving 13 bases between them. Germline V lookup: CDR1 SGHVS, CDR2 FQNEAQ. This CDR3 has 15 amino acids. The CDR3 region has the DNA TGTGCCAGCAGCCCAAACTTTCTCCGCACAGATACGCAGTATTTT. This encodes CASSPNFLRTDTQYF.

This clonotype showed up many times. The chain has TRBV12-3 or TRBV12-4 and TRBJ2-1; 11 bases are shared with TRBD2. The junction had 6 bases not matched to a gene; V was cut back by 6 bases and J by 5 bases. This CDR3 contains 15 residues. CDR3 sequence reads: CASSFTSGGNNEQFF. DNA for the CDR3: TGTGCCAGCAGCTTTACTAGCGGGGGTAACAATGAGCAGTTCTTC.

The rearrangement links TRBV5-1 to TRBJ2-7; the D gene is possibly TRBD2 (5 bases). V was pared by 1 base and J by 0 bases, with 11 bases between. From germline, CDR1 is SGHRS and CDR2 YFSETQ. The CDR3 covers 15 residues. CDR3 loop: CASSLSPGGSYEQYF. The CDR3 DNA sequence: TGCGCCAGCAGCTTGAGCCCAGGAGGCTCCTACGAGCAGTACTTC.

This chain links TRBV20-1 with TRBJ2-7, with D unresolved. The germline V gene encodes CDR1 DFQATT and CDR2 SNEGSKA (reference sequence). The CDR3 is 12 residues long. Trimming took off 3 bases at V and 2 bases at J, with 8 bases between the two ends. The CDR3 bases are TGCAGTGCTAGCCAAGATACCTACGAGCAGTACTTC. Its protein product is CSASQDTYEQYF.

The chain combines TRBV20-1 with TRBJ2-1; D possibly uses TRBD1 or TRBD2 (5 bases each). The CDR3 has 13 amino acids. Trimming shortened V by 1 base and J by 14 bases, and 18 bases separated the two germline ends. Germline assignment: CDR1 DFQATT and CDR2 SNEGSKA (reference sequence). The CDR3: CSARVGQRDDKFF. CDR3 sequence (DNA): TGCAGTGCTAGAGTCGGTCAGAGGGACGATAAGTTCTTC.

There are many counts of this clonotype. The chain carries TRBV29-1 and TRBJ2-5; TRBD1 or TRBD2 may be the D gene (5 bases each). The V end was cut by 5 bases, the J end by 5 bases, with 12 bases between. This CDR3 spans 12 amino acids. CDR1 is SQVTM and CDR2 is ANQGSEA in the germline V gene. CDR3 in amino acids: CSVSRERETQYF. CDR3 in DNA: TGCAGCGTTTCCAGGGAGCGGGAGACCCAGTACTTC.

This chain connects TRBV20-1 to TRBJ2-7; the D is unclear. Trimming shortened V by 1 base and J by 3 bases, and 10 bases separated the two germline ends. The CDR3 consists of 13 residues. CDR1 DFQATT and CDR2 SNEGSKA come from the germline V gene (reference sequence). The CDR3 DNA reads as TGCAGTGCTAGAGGGCAGGTGCACTACGAGCAGTACTTC. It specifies CSARGQVHYEQYF.

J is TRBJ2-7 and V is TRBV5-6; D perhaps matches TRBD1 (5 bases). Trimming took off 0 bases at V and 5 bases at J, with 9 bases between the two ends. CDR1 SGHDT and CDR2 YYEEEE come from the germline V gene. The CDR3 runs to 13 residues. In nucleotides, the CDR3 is TGTGCCAGCAGCTTGGACAGGTTTCACGAGCAGTACTTC. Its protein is CASSLDRFHEQYF.

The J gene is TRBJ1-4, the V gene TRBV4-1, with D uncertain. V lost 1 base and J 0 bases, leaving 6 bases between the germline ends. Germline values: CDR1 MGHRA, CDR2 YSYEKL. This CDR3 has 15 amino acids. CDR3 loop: CASSQVAPTNEKLFF. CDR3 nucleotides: TGCGCCAGCAGCCAAGTCGCGCCAACTAATGAAAAACTGTTTTTT.

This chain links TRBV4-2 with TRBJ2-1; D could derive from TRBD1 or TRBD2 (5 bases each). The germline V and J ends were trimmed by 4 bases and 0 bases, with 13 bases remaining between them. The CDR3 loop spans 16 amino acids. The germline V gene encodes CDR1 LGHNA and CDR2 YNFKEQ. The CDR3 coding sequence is TGTGCCAGCAGCCCTGGGGGTGCCAGCTCCTACAATGAGCAGTTCTTC. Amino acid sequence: CASSPGGASSYNEQFF.

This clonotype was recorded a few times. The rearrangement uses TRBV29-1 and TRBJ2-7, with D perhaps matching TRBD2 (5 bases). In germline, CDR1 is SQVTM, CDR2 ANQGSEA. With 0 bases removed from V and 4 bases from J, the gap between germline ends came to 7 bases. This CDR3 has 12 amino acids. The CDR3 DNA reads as TGCAGCGTTGAAGACGAGGGTTACGAGCAGTACTTC. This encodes CSVEDEGYEQYF.

The CDR3 protein is CASSLVGNSGYTF. CDR3 DNA: TGTGCCAGCAGCCTCGTCGGGAATAGTGGCTACACCTTC. This chain links TRBV3-1 with TRBJ1-2; D gene unclear. Trimming removed 4 bases at V and 7 bases at J, with 13 bases between. This CDR3 is 13 amino acids long. CDR1 and CDR2 from the germline V gene are LGHDT and YNNKEL (reference sequence).

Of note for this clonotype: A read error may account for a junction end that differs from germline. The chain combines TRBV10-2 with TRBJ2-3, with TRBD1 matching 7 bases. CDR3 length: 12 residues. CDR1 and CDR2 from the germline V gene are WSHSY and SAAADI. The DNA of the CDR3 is TGCGCCAGCAGTGAAGGATGGACAGGAACCGACTTT. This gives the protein CASSEGWTGTDF.

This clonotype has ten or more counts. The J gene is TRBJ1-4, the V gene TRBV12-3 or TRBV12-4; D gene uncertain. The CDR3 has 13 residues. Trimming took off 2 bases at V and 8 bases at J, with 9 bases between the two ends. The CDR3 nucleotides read TGTGCCAGCAGTTTATTTGGGGAGGAAAAACTGTTTTTT. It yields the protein CASSLFGEEKLFF.

CDR3 region: CASSQDQRNEQFF. For the CDR3, the DNA is TGCGCCAGCAGCCAAGATCAAAGGAATGAGCAGTTCTTC. The chain joins TRBV4-3 to TRBJ2-1; unclear D gene. The CDR3 is 13 amino acids. Germline CDR1 is LGHNA and CDR2 is YSLEER. Between the trimmed V and J ends, which lost 0 bases and 7 bases, there was a span of 7 bases.

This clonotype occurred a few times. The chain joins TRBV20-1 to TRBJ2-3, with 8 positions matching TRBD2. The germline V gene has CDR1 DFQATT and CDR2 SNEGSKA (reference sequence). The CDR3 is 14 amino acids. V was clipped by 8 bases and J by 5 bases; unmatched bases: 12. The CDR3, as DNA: TGCAGTACGTCTAGCGGGCTGTTGGAAGATACGCAGTATTTT. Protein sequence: CSTSSGLLEDTQYF.

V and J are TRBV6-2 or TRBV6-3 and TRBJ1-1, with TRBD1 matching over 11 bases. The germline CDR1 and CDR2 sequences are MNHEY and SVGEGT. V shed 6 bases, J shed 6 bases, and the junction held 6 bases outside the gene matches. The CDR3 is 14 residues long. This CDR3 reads CASSPGQGASEAFF. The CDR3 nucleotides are TGTGCCAGCAGCCCCGGACAGGGGGCATCTGAAGCTTTCTTT.

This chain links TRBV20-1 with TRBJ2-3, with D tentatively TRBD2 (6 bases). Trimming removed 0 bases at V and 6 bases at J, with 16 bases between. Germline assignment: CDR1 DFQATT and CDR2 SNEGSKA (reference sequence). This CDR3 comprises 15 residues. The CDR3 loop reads CSARDSAGPGDTQYF. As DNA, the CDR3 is TGCAGTGCTAGAGATAGTGCGGGGCCGGGGGATACGCAGTATTTT.

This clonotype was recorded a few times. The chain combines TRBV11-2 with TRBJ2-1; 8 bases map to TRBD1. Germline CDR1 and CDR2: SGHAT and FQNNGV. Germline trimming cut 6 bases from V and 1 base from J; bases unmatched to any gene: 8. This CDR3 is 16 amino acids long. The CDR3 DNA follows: TGTGCCAGCAGACCACGGACAGGGTGGTCCTACAATGAGCAGTTCTTC. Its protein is CASRPRTGWSYNEQFF.

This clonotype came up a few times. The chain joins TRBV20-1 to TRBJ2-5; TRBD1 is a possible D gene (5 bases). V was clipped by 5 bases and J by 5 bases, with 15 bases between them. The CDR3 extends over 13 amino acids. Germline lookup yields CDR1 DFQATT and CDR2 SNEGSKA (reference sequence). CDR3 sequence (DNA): TGCAGTGCTGGCTTAAGGGGTGGGGAGACCCAGTACTTC. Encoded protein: CSAGLRGGETQYF.

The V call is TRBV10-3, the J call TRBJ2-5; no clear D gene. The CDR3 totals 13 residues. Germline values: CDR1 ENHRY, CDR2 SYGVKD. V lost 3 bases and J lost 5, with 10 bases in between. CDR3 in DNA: TGTGCCATCAGTGACCATCGGCAGGAGACCCAGTACTTC. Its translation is CAISDHRQETQYF.

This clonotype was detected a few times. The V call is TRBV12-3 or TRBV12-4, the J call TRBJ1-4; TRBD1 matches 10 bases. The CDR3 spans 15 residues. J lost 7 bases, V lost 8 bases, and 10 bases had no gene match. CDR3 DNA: TGTGCCAGCGGAAACTGGGACAGGGGAAGTGAAAAACTGTTTTTT. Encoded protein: CASGNWDRGSEKLFF.